What follows are 29 T cell receptor beta chains derived from one specimen sequenced in a study of T cells after yellow fever vaccination. TCRdb re-derived calls from the 5' RACE reads in MiXCR, one entry per CDR3 protein. The table includes 620,000 or so distinct CDR3 sequences, more than 9% detected once. The source material was PBMCs, sampled on the day of the yellow fever booster vaccination. These receptors originate from a young man who received the YFV17D yellow fever vaccine.

This clonotype has ten or more counts. This chain links TRBV12-3 or TRBV12-4 with TRBJ2-7; unclear D gene. V dropped 6 bases and J dropped 3 bases, with 6 bases sitting between them. The CDR3 runs to 11 residues. This CDR3 reads CASSKNYEQYF. The CDR3 DNA is TGTGCCAGCAGCAAGAACTACGAGCAGTACTTC.

The chain joins TRBV5-1 to TRBJ2-1; TRBD2 matches 7 bases. Trimming cost V 4 bases and J 8 bases; bases outside gene matches: 12. This CDR3 has 15 residues. Germline V lookup: CDR1 SGHRS, CDR2 YFSETQ. CDR3 in amino acids: CASSLWGGNRDEQFF. CDR3 DNA: TGCGCCAGCAGCCTTTGGGGGGGTAATAGGGATGAGCAGTTCTTC. Drawing the rest from reference TRBV5-1 and TRBJ2-1, the complete variable domain is KAGVTQTPRYLIKTRGQQVTLSCSPISGHRSVSWYQQTPGQGLQFLFEYFSETQRNKGNFPGRFSGRQFSNSRSEMNVSTLELGDSALYLCASSLWGGNRDEQFFGPGTRLTVL.

This clonotype came up a few times. The chain employs TRBV7-8 and TRBJ1-2; no reliable D call. There are 11 residues in the CDR3. Deletions cut 1 base from V and 6 bases from J, with 3 bases between. The V gene's germline CDR1 is SGHVS and CDR2 FQNEAQ. The CDR3 sequence: CASSLDDGYTF. The CDR3 nucleotides are TGTGCCAGCAGCTTAGACGATGGCTACACCTTC.

V and J are TRBV9 and TRBJ1-1; D is unclear. The CDR3 spans 14 residues. Germline loops: CDR1 SGDLS, CDR2 YYNGEE. V was cut by 3 bases and J by 4 bases, with 13 bases left in between. CDR3 in DNA: TGTGCCAGCAGCGCTCGACACACTATCACTGAAGCTTTCTTT. Encoded protein: CASSARHTITEAFF.

At least ten counts were recorded for this clonotype. The chain joins TRBV28 to TRBJ2-2; D uncertain. This CDR3 comprises 12 residues. V lost 6 bases to trimming and J lost 6 bases, with 8 bases between them. Looked up from germline, CDR1 is MDHEN and CDR2 is SYDVKM. CDR3 nucleotides: TGTGCCAGCAGACGACCCCCCGGGGAGCTGTTTTTT. Translated: CASRRPPGELFF.

The sample holds a few counts of this clonotype. This chain uses TRBV21-1 with TRBJ2-2; the table calls TRBD2, which could not be checked here. TRBV21-1 is a pseudogene segment. The length of the CDR3 is 14 residues. The CDR3 DNA sequence: TGTGCCAGCAGCACGGGCCCTCCCGACGGGGAGCTGTTTTTT. This codes for CASSTGPPDGELFF.

This clonotype was detected many times. The rearrangement uses TRBV15 and TRBJ2-4; 7 bases agree with TRBD2. The CDR3 is made up of 17 amino acids. Trimming at V came to 7 bases and at J to 2 bases, leaving 14 bases not matched to a gene. Germline V lookup: CDR1 LNHNV, CDR2 YYDKDF (reference sequence). The CDR3 loop is CATNERTRKVTKNIQYF. CDR3 bases: TGTGCCACCAACGAACGGACTAGAAAGGTGACCAAAAACATTCAGTACTTC.

The rearrangement uses TRBV18 and TRBJ1-2, with 8 bases that match TRBD1. Per the germline V gene, CDR1 is KGHSH and CDR2 is LQKENI. The CDR3 extends over 12 amino acids. J was trimmed by 12 bases and V by 3 bases; bases with no gene match: 6. Written as DNA, the CDR3 is TGTGCCAGCTCACCCGGGACAGGCCCCGACACCTTC. Amino acid sequence: CASSPGTGPDTF.

V is TRBV7-9 and J is TRBJ2-3; the D is unclear. V lost 6 bases to trimming and J lost 6 bases, with 13 bases between them. Germline CDR1 reads SEHNR; CDR2 reads FQNEAQ (reference sequence). The CDR3 is 13 residues long. The CDR3 nucleotides read TGTGCCAGCAGGTCCCCTGGGGTCGATACGCAGTATTTT. Encoded protein: CASRSPGVDTQYF.

The gene calls are TRBV20-1 and TRBJ2-5, with 14 bases aligning to TRBD2. The V gene's germline CDR1 is DFQATT and CDR2 SNEGSKA (reference sequence). This CDR3 spans 18 amino acids. V dropped 6 bases and J dropped 4; count of bases not matched to a gene: 16. CDR3 nucleotide sequence: TGCAGTGCCCGGGGTTCGGGACTAGCGGGAGATCTTCCAGAGACCCAGTACTTC. Residues: CSARGSGLAGDLPETQYF.

This clonotype was observed a handful of times. The gene calls are TRBV29-1 and TRBJ2-1; D assignment may be TRBD1 or TRBD2 (5 bases each). Germline CDR1 reads SQVTM; CDR2 reads ANQGSEA. V gave up 4 bases and J gave up 2 bases, with 15 bases separating them. This CDR3 contains 15 residues. The CDR3 region is CSVGIRDRAYNEQFF. For the CDR3, the DNA is TGCAGCGTTGGTATCCGGGACCGAGCCTACAATGAGCAGTTCTTC.

This clonotype has a handful of counts. The rearrangement joins TRBV5-1 to TRBJ2-5, with D possibly being TRBD1 (5 bases). The germline V and J ends were trimmed by 0 bases and 4 bases, with 10 bases remaining between them. In germline, CDR1 is SGHRS, CDR2 YFSETQ. The CDR3 is 14 residues long. The CDR3 nucleotides read TGCGCCAGCAGCTTGGGTCAGGGCCCAGAGACCCAGTACTTC. Translated: CASSLGQGPETQYF.

This clonotype appeared a few times. The V and J genes are TRBV14 and TRBJ1-2; the D gene is possibly TRBD1 (6 bases). V was pared by 1 base and J by 8 bases, with 14 bases between. The CDR3 is made up of 14 amino acids. The germline gives CDR1 SGHDN, CDR2 FVKESK. The chain's CDR3 is CASSQVTGPRGYTF. The CDR3 DNA is TGTGCCAGCAGCCAAGTGACAGGCCCACGGGGCTACACCTTC.

The sample holds a few counts of this clonotype. The CDR3 DNA is TGTGCCAGCAGCTTAATGCTAGCGGGAGTTAGCGAGCAGTACTTC. Encoded protein: CASSLMLAGVSEQYF. J is TRBJ2-7 and V is TRBV7-2; 10 bases are shared with TRBD2. The V gene's germline CDR1 is SGHTA and CDR2 FQGNSA. The CDR3 contains 15 residues. J lost 6 bases, V lost 2 bases, and 7 bases had no gene match.

This clonotype turned up a few times. The J gene is TRBJ1-5, the V gene TRBV30; a possible D gene is TRBD1 (5 bases). CDR3 length: 12 amino acids. The ends were cut back, 5 bases at V and 8 bases at J, with 13 bases in the middle. Looked up from germline, CDR1 is GTSNPN and CDR2 is SVGIG (reference sequence). CDR3 nucleotides: TGTGCCTGGGGACATCTAGCGAAGCCCCAGCATTTT. As protein: CAWGHLAKPQHF.

This clonotype appeared a few times. The CDR3 reads CASSRNGQGDYGYTF. CDR3 DNA sequence: TGCGCCAGCAGCCGTAATGGACAGGGAGACTATGGCTACACCTTC. V is TRBV5-1 and J is TRBJ1-2, with TRBD1 identical over 8 bases. V trimming: 4 bases; J trimming: 3 bases; junction bases outside the gene matches: 8. Germline assignment: CDR1 SGHRS and CDR2 YFSETQ. The CDR3 extends over 15 amino acids. The full variable domain, with the rest looked up from reference TRBV5-1 and TRBJ1-2, is KAGVTQTPRYLIKTRGQQVTLSCSPISGHRSVSWYQQTPGQGLQFLFEYFSETQRNKGNFPGRFSGRQFSNSRSEMNVSTLELGDSALYLCASSRNGQGDYGYTFGSGTRLTVV.

The chain employs TRBV5-1 and TRBJ2-5; D may be TRBD1 or TRBD2 (5 bases each). The germline V gene encodes CDR1 SGHRS and CDR2 YFSETQ. The CDR3 runs to 14 residues. V gave up 3 bases and J gave up 0 bases, with 9 bases separating them. The chain's CDR3 is CASSSGTNQETQYF. The CDR3 DNA reads TGCGCCAGCAGCTCCGGGACCAACCAAGAGACCCAGTACTTC.

This clonotype was seen many times. The chain links TRBV29-1 to TRBJ2-3; D call uncertain. With 6 bases removed from V and 1 base from J, the gap between germline ends came to 8 bases. The length of the CDR3 is 12 residues. CDR1 is SQVTM, CDR2 ANQGSEA, per germline. The DNA for the CDR3 is TGCAGCGTGCACTATCGCACAGATACGCAGTATTTT. It encodes CSVHYRTDTQYF.

This clonotype has only a few counts. The genes are TRBV6-2 or TRBV6-3 and TRBJ2-2; D is uncertain. Germline loops: CDR1 MNHEY, CDR2 SVGEGT. The ends were cut back, 6 bases at V and 5 bases at J, with 16 bases in the middle. CDR3 length: 15 residues. Here the CDR3 reads CASSPPHALTGELFF. The CDR3 DNA reads as TGTGCCAGCAGCCCCCCCCACGCTTTAACCGGGGAGCTGTTTTTT.

This clonotype was seen a few times. This chain connects TRBV5-4 to TRBJ2-5; D unclear. The V end lost 1 base, the J end lost 5 bases, and 12 bases lay between the germline ends. The germline gives CDR1 SGHNT, CDR2 YYREEE (reference sequence). This CDR3 has 14 residues. The CDR3 DNA reads as TGTGCCAGCAGCTTGAAGCAGACCCCGGAGACCCAGTACTTC. Encoded protein: CASSLKQTPETQYF.

The CDR3, as DNA: TGCGCCAGCAGCGCTACGGGGACAGATGAAAAACTGTTTTTT. This codes for CASSATGTDEKLFF. The chain recombines TRBV5-1 with TRBJ1-4; TRBD1 matches 7 bases. The ends lost 4 bases at V and 6 bases at J; junction bases unmatched: 6. Looked up from germline, CDR1 is SGHRS and CDR2 is YFSETQ. CDR3 length: 14 residues.

This clonotype occurred a few times. The genes are TRBV2 and TRBJ1-1; D call uncertain. This CDR3 contains 14 residues. Germline CDR1 reads SNHLY; CDR2 reads FYNNEI. V lost 9 bases and J 2 bases, leaving 16 bases between the germline ends. The CDR3 sequence is CASRRAPRNTEAFF. CDR3 coding DNA: TGTGCCAGTAGGCGGGCTCCTAGAAACACTGAAGCTTTCTTT.

The sample holds a few counts of this clonotype. The V gene is TRBV10-3, the J gene TRBJ2-7, with a possible D match to TRBD1 (5 bases). Per the germline V gene, CDR1 is ENHRY and CDR2 is SYGVKD. V was cut by 9 bases and J by 6 bases, with 12 bases left in between. The CDR3 covers 11 residues. CDR3 sequence reads: CAMSQGSEQYF. Written as DNA, the CDR3 is TGTGCCATGAGTCAGGGCTCCGAGCAGTACTTC.

The chain links TRBV7-2 to TRBJ2-5; D tentatively fits TRBD1 or TRBD2 (5 bases each). The ends were cut back, 5 bases at V and 3 bases at J, with 16 bases in the middle. Germline CDR1 is SGHTA and CDR2 is FQGNSA. There are 15 residues in the CDR3. CDR3 protein: CASSPGTGRKETQYF. For the CDR3, the DNA is TGTGCCAGCAGCCCTGGGACGGGCAGAAAAGAGACCCAGTACTTC.

The gene calls are TRBV7-9 and TRBJ2-3; D is perhaps TRBD1 (6 bases). The CDR3 contains 16 residues. The germline V gene has CDR1 SEHNR and CDR2 FQNEAQ (reference sequence). The V gene lost 6 bases and the J gene lost 2 bases, with 18 bases spanning the gap. Here the CDR3 reads CASREERGFYTDTQYF. CDR3 nucleotide sequence: TGTGCCAGCAGGGAAGAAAGGGGGTTTTACACAGATACGCAGTATTTT.

This sequence joins TRBV20-1 and TRBJ2-1; D not resolved. V lost 2 bases to trimming and J lost 7 bases, with 6 bases between them. This CDR3 is built from 11 residues. Per germline, CDR1 DFQATT and CDR2 SNEGSKA (reference sequence). The CDR3, as DNA: TGCAGTGCTAGATTCGATAATGAGCAGTTCTTC. This encodes CSARFDNEQFF.

J is TRBJ2-7 and V is TRBV24-1; 8 nucleotides match TRBD2. Germline V gene data show CDR1 as KGHDR and CDR2 as SFDVKD. The CDR3 loop spans 15 amino acids. The ends lost 3 bases at V and 6 bases at J; junction bases unmatched: 9. The CDR3 DNA reads TGTGCCACCAGTGATCCAAGAGCGGGAGCTCTCGAGCAGTACTTC. Protein product: CATSDPRAGALEQYF.

This chain joins TRBV6-2 or TRBV6-3 and TRBJ2-3; unclear D gene. This CDR3 has 17 amino acids. CDR1 is MNHEY, CDR2 SVGEGT, per germline. Trimming removed 0 bases at V and 2 bases at J, with 15 bases between. DNA of the CDR3: TGTGCCAGCAGTTACTCGACTGGAGTAGGGTACACAGATACGCAGTATTTT. It yields the protein CASSYSTGVGYTDTQYF.

This clonotype has just a few counts. The V gene is TRBV6-2 or TRBV6-3, the J gene TRBJ2-3; TRBD2 matches at 9 bases. V lost 7 bases and J lost 7; bases outside the gene matches: 9. The CDR3 runs to 14 residues. Germline lookup yields CDR1 MNHEY and CDR2 SVGEGT. CDR3 amino acids: CASTPGLADYTQYF. CDR3 DNA: TGTGCCAGCACCCCGGGACTAGCAGATTATACGCAGTATTTT.